The clone carrying this TCR beta chain was recorded many times. As yet, its antigen is unknown. For TCRbeta, the library was prepared with unique molecular identifiers. From the PCR reads, TCRdb called clonotypes with MiXCR, one entry per CDR3 protein. The sample consists of under 300,000 distinct CDR3 sequences, about 9.9% of them appearing once. CDR1 and CDR2 (germline): SEHNR, FQNEAQ (reference sequence). The CDR3 runs 14 residues. Trimming shortened V by 3 bases and J by 8 bases, and 14 bases separated the two germline ends. These data come from a study of T-cell reconstitution after alpha-beta-depleted transplantation in children. Findings and caveats of the study: Fresh T-cell production supplied most of the T-cell counts and diversity seen one year after transplant. Several hundred expanded graft clones reportedly were the source of alpha-beta T cells about two months after transplant. Recipient T cells and thymic progenitors that survived were the source of the high TCRbeta diversity seen at day 60 in some patients.

The clonotype was recovered from a male patient aged 2 to 9 who had a stem cell transplant for chronic granulomatous disease, so the T cells may come from the graft donor. This material consisted of peripheral blood, taken 180 days after TCRalphabeta/CD19-depleted stem cell transplant. This chain links TRBV7-9 with TRBJ2-1; maybe TRBD2 (6 bases). The CDR3 loop is CASSLGVGGDEQFF. Written as DNA, the CDR3 is TGTGCCAGCAGCTTGGGCGTTGGCGGGGATGAGCAGTTCTTC.